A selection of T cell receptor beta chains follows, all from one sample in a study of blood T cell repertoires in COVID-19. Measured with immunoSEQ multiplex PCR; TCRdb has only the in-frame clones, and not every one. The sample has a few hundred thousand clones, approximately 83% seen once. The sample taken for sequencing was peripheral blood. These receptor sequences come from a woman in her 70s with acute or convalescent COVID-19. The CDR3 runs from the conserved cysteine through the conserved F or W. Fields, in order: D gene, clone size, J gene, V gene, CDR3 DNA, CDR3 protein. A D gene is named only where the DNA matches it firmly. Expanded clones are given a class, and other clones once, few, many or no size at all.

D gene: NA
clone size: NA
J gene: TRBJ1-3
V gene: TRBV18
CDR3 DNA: TGTGCCAGCTCACCTACGTCAGGTCTGGACACCATATATTTT
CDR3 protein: CASSPTSGLDTIYF

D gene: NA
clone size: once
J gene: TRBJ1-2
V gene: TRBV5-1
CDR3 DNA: TGCGCCAGCAGCTTGCGGGGCGGACAGTATGGCCCCGGCGACTATGGCTACACCTTC
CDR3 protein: CASSLRGGQYGPGDYGYTF

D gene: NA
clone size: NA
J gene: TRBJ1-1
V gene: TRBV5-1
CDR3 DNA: TGCGCCAGCAGCCCACAGGGGAACACTGAAGCTTTCTTT
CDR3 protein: CASSPQGNTEAFF

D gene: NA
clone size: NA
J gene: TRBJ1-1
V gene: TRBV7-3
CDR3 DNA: TGTGCCAGCAGCTTAGGTCTAGGGAACACTGAAGCTTTCTTT
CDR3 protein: CASSLGLGNTEAFF

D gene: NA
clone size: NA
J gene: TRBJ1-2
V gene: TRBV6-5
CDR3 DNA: TGTGCCAGCGAGGAGGGCGGCAACTATGGCTACACCTTC
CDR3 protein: CASEEGGNYGYTF

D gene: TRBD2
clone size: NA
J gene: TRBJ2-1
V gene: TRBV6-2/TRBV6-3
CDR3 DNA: TGTGCCAGCAGCCGACCGGGACTAGCGGGGTCCTACAATGAGCAGTTCTTC
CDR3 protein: CASSRPGLAGSYNEQFF

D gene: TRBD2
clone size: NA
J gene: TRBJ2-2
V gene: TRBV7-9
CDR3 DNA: TGTGCCAGCAGCCCACCGGGACTAGCAACCACCGGGGAGCTGTTTTTT
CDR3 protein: CASSPPGLATTGELFF

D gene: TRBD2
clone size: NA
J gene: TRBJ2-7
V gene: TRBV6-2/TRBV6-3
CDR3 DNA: TGTGCCAGCAGTCCACTCAGCGGGGACCGTTACGAGCAGTACTTC
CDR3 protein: CASSPLSGDRYEQYF

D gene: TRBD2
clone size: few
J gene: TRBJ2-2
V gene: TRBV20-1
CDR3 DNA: TGCAGTGCTAGTCTCGCTAGCGGGGGGATCGGGGAGCTGTTTTTT
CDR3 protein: CSASLASGGIGELFF

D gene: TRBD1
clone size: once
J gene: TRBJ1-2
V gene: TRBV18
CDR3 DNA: TGTGCCAGCTCCCCAGGGGGCAGGTCTGGCTACACCTTC
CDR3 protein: CASSPGGRSGYTF

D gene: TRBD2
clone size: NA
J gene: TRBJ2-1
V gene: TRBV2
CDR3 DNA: TGTGCCAGCAGTAGCCTAGCGGGGGGTTACAATGAGCAGTTCTTC
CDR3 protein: CASSSLAGGYNEQFF

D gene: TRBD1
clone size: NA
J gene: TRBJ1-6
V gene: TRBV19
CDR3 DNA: TGTGCCAGTAGTCCAACAGGGGGGAATTCACCCCTCCACTTT
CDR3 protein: CASSPTGGNSPLHF

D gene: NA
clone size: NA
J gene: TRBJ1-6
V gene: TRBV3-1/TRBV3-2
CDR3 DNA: TGTGCCAGCAGCCAAGGGGGCGGTGCCCATTCCCTCCACTTT
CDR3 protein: CASSQGGGAHSLHF

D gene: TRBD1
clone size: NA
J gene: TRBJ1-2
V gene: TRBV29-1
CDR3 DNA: TGCAGCGTTGGATCGAGAGGGGGCGCGGGCTATGGCTACACCTTC
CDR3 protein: CSVGSRGGAGYGYTF

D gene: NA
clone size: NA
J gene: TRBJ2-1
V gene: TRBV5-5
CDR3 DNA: TGTGCCAGCAGTCCTCGGTATTTGCACAATGAGCAGTTCTTC
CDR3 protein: CASSPRYLHNEQFF

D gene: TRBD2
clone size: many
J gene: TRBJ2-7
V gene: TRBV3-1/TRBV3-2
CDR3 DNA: TGTGCCAGCAGCCAAGCGGGACTAGCAGCCTACGAGCAGTACTTC
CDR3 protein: CASSQAGLAAYEQYF

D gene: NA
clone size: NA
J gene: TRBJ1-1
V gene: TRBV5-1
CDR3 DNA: TGCGCCAGCAGCGCGGTCGCGAATGCTGAAAGGGCTTTCTTT
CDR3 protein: CASSAVANAERAFF

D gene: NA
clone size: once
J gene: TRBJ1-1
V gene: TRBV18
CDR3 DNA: TGTGCCAGCACCTACGGCAGGGGAGGGACTGAAGCTTTCTTT
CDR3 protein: CASTYGRGGTEAFF

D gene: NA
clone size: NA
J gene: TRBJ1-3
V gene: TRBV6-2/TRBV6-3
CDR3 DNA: TGTGCCAGCAGTAACAGTGCAGGAAACACCATATATTTT
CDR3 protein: CASSNSAGNTIYF

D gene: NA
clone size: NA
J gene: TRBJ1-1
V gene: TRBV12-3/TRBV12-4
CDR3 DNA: TGTGCCAGCAGTTTTAATAGGAACACTGAAGCTTTCTTT
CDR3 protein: CASSFNRNTEAFF

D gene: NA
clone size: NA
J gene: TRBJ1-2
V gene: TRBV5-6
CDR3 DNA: TGTGCCAGCAGCTTGGAGAGGCGGGCCATGCCTGACTATGGCTACACCTTC
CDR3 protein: CASSLERRAMPDYGYTF

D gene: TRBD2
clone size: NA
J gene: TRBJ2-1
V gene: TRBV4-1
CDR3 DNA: TGCGCCAGCAGCCAAGACGGGGGGTACAATGAGCAGTTCTTC
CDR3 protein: CASSQDGGYNEQFF

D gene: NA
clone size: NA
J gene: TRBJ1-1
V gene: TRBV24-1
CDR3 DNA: TGTGCCACCAGTGACCACAGGGTCACTGAAGCTTTCTTT
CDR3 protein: CATSDHRVTEAFF

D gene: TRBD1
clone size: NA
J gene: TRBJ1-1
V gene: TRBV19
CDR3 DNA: TGTGCCAGTAGTATCCGCGCCGGGACAGCTGAAGCTTTCTTT
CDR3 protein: CASSIRAGTAEAFF